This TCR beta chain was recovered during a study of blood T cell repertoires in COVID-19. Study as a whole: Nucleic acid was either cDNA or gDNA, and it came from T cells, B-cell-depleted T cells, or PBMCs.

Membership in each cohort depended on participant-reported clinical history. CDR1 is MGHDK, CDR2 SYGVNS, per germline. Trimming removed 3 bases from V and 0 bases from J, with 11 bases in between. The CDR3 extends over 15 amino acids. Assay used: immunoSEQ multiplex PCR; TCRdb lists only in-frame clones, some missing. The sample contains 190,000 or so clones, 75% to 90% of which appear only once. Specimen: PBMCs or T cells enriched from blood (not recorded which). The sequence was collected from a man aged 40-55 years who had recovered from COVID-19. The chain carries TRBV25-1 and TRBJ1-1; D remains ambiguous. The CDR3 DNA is TGTGCCAGCAGTGATGGTGGCAGGCTGAACACTGAAGCTTTCTTT. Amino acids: CASSDGGRLNTEAFF.